This T cell receptor (beta chain) originates from a study of cytomegalovirus exposure and HLA in healthy donors. The wider study: The same platform was used for the 100 to 150 validation repertoires as for the roughly 660 first-cohort repertoires, as reported in a later analysis.

The table came from immunoSEQ multiplex PCR; TCRdb's copy has only in-frame clones and leaves some out. The sample holds approximately 100,000 clones, about 85% seen once. On this clone itself: Its cognate antigen is unknown.

General observations from the study: The majority of TCR sequences were rare, yet some public TCRs appeared in many donors. Specificity of three CMV-associated chains for CMV antigens was verified in vitro.

Germline V gene sequence: CDR1 ENHRY, CDR2 SYGVKD. Trimming shortened V by 3 bases and J by 8 bases, and 14 bases separated the two germline ends. The CDR3 runs to 14 residues. Material for sequencing was PBMCs. The sequence derives from a young woman in good health and CMV-seropositive. V and J are TRBV10-3 and TRBJ2-1; possible D gene TRBD2, 7 bases. CDR3 amino acids: CAISDSGGGDEQFF. CDR3 DNA sequence: TGTGCCATCAGTGATTCGGGGGGCGGGGATGAGCAGTTCTTC.